The 32 T cell receptor beta chains below were found in one sample sequenced in a study of T cells after somatic rescue of genetic block. Repertoires were generated with immunoSEQ multiplex PCR, while TCRdb's copy carries only in-frame clones and drops some. Seen here are approximately 14,000 clones, less than 75% observed once, and the top ten hold around 30%. Material for sequencing was peripheral blood mononuclear cells (PBMCs). These receptors were collected from a man aged 18 to 30.

This chain connects TRBV2 to TRBJ1-1; 12 bases line up with TRBD1. Per germline, CDR1 SNHLY and CDR2 FYNNEI. The CDR3 extends over 15 amino acids. The V segment lost 10 bases and the J segment 1 base; nucleotides outside the gene matches: 7. CDR3 nucleotide sequence: TGTGCCAACAACCGGGACAGGGGGCGGAACACTGAAGCTTTCTTT. Translating it yields CANNRDRGRNTEAFF.

This clone has only a few counts. The chain links TRBV30 to TRBJ2-5; 7 bases align to TRBD1. TRBJ2-7 explains the end of the DNA better; the J call may be wrong. There are 12 residues in the CDR3. CDR1 and CDR2 (germline): GTSNPN, SVGIG (reference sequence). The CDR3 nucleotides read TGTGCCTGGCAGCGACAGGGCTACGAGCAGTACTTC. Translation: CAWQRQGYEQYF.

This chain connects TRBV4-1 to TRBJ2-1, with D hard to call. Germline lookup yields CDR1 MGHRA and CDR2 YSYEKL. The CDR3 extends over 11 amino acids. Trimming took 2 bases from V and 10 from J, leaving 6 bases between them. As DNA, the CDR3 is TGCGCCAGCAGCCAAAGGCGGGAGCAGTTCTTC. Its translation is CASSQRREQFF.

The rearrangement uses TRBV28 and TRBJ2-7; a possible D gene is TRBD1 (6 bases). The V gene lost 2 bases and the J gene lost 2 bases, with 10 bases spanning the gap. The CDR3 loop spans 14 amino acids. The germline V gene has CDR1 MDHEN and CDR2 SYDVKM. CDR3 residues: CASSLLGATYEQYF. CDR3 in DNA: TGTGCCAGCAGTTTACTGGGGGCCACCTACGAGCAGTACTTC.

The sample holds a few counts of this clone. V usage is TRBV5-8 and J usage is TRBJ2-3, with 14 bases that match TRBD2. V dropped 2 bases and J dropped 14; count of bases not matched to a gene: 7. The germline V gene encodes CDR1 SGHTS and CDR2 YDEGEE. The CDR3 has 14 amino acids. In DNA, the CDR3 is TGTGCCAGCAGCTTAGGGACTAGCGGGAGAAACGGGTATTTT. This codes for CASSLGTSGRNGYF. Looking up the rest from reference TRBV5-8 and TRBJ2-3 gives the full variable domain: EAGVTQSPTHLIKTRGQQATLRCSPISGHTSVYWYQQALGLGLQFLLWYDEGEERNRGNFPPRFSGRQFPNYSSELNVNALELEDSALYLCASSLGTSGRNGYFGPGTRLTVL.

This rearrangement joins TRBV9 to TRBJ1-2; D is unclear. This CDR3 is built from 13 residues. Deletions cut 3 bases from V and 6 bases from J, with 12 bases between. Germline-derived CDR1 and CDR2 are SGDLS and YYNGEE. CDR3 region: CASSGPTGHGYTF. DNA for the CDR3: TGTGCCAGCAGCGGCCCAACCGGCCATGGCTACACCTTC.

The chain is built from TRBV5-4 and TRBJ2-5; D possibly corresponds to TRBD2 (6 bases). Germline CDR1 and CDR2: SGHNT and YYREEE (reference sequence). The CDR3 totals 16 residues. Trimming stripped 0 bases from V and 7 bases from J, with 19 bases between. The chain's CDR3 is CASSLGPGPLGGTQYF. Written as DNA, the CDR3 is TGTGCCAGCAGCTTGGGGCCAGGGCCCTTGGGAGGGACCCAGTACTTC.

The V gene is TRBV30, the J gene TRBJ2-7; D is ambiguous. This CDR3 comprises 11 residues. Germline V CDR1 and CDR2: GTSNPN, SVGIG (reference sequence). The V end was cut by 3 bases, the J end by 3 bases, with 6 bases between. CDR3 sequence: CAWRSDYEQYF. The DNA for the CDR3 is TGTGCCTGGAGGTCGGACTACGAGCAGTACTTC.

This clone was seen just once. The chain employs TRBV19 and TRBJ2-1; no reliable D call. This CDR3 is 16 amino acids long. Germline V lookup: CDR1 LNHDA, CDR2 SQIVND (reference sequence). V was shortened by 6 bases and J by 0 bases, with 15 bases between the two germline ends. The CDR3 here is CASRKTYSYSYNEQFF. CDR3 in DNA: TGTGCCAGTAGGAAGACATACTCCTACTCCTACAATGAGCAGTTCTTC.

The rearrangement links TRBV6-6 to TRBJ2-5; 12 nucleotides align to TRBD2. Germline V gives CDR1 MNHNY, CDR2 SVGAGI (reference sequence). This CDR3 comprises 15 residues. V was pared by 6 bases and J by 2 bases, with 4 bases of the junction left unmatched. The CDR3 reads CASRTGTSGQETQYF. The CDR3 DNA reads as TGTGCCAGCAGAACCGGGACTAGCGGGCAAGAGACCCAGTACTTC.

This chain uses TRBV19 with TRBJ2-5; 9 bases fit TRBD2. The ends lost 3 bases at V and 4 bases at J; junction bases unmatched: 9. CDR1 and CDR2 (germline): LNHDA, SQIVND (reference sequence). There are 16 residues in the CDR3. The CDR3 protein is CASSIEAGGPGETQYF. DNA for the CDR3: TGTGCCAGTAGTATCGAGGCGGGGGGGCCAGGAGAGACCCAGTACTTC.

The chain recombines TRBV7-7 with TRBJ2-3; D uncertain. V was shortened by 6 bases and J by 5 bases, with 15 bases between the two germline ends. The V gene's germline CDR1 is SSHAT and CDR2 FNYEAQ (reference sequence). The CDR3 is made up of 14 amino acids. CDR3 sequence: CASSTSYVGDTQYF. The CDR3 DNA reads TGTGCCAGCAGTACATCTTACGTCGGAGATACGCAGTATTTT.

In its sample, this clone was seen a few times. The rearrangement links TRBV4-1 to TRBJ1-4; D possibly corresponds to TRBD1 (5 bases). Germline V CDR1 and CDR2: MGHRA, YSYEKL. This CDR3 is built from 14 residues. The V gene lost 2 bases and the J gene lost 5 bases, with 9 bases spanning the gap. The CDR3 spells CASSQTGGNEKLFF. The CDR3 coding sequence is TGCGCCAGCAGCCAAACGGGGGGGAATGAAAAACTGTTTTTT.

V usage is TRBV21-1 and J usage is TRBJ1-4; the listed D gene, TRBD1, was not tested against the DNA. TRBV21-1 is termed a pseudogene. This CDR3 contains 15 residues. The CDR3 protein is CASSNSAQYNEKLFF. The CDR3 DNA reads as TGTGCCAGCAGCAACTCGGCACAGTATAATGAAAAACTGTTTTTT.

The count of this clone is one. The chain employs TRBV11-2 and TRBJ2-1; no firm D call. Germline V gives CDR1 SGHAT, CDR2 FQNNGV. The ends were cut back, 1 base at V and 8 bases at J, with 6 bases in the middle. CDR3 length equals 12 residues. The CDR3 DNA follows: TGTGCCAGCAGCTTAGTACTCGATGAGCAGTTCTTC. Its protein product is CASSLVLDEQFF.

The chain carries TRBV27 and TRBJ2-1; tentatively, D is TRBD1 (5 bases). The CDR3 runs to 18 residues. CDR1 and CDR2 (germline): MNHEY, SMNVEV (reference sequence). The V end lost 2 bases, the J end lost 0 bases, and 17 bases lay between the germline ends. The CDR3 loop is CASSLRTPLQSSYNEQFF. CDR3 in DNA: TGTGCCAGCAGTTTACGGACACCCCTTCAGAGCTCCTACAATGAGCAGTTCTTC.

The V call is TRBV7-9, the J call TRBJ1-2; the D gene is possibly TRBD1 (6 bases). Germline V CDR1 and CDR2: SEHNR, FQNEAQ (reference sequence). The ends were cut back, 5 bases at V and 1 base at J, with 14 bases in the middle. The CDR3 runs to 15 residues. CDR3 in amino acids: CASSPYRVLNYGYTF. The CDR3 coding sequence is TGTGCCAGCAGCCCATACAGGGTTCTTAACTATGGCTACACCTTC.

This chain links TRBV6-1 with TRBJ2-5; no clear D gene. Germline V gene data show CDR1 as MNHNS and CDR2 as SASEGT. V was pared by 5 bases and J by 5 bases, with 6 bases between. The CDR3 has 11 amino acids. Written as DNA, the CDR3 is TGTGCCAGCAGTTACATGGAGACCCAGTACTTC. As protein: CASSYMETQYF.

The V gene is TRBV27, the J gene TRBJ2-7; the D is unclear. The CDR3 extends over 15 amino acids. Per the germline V gene, CDR1 is MNHEY and CDR2 is SMNVEV (reference sequence). Deletions cut 6 bases from V and 4 bases from J, with 19 bases between. CDR3 in amino acids: CASSRGPQILYEQYF. CDR3 coding DNA: TGTGCCAGCAGCCGAGGTCCACAGATTCTGTACGAGCAGTACTTC.

The genes are TRBV18 and TRBJ1-5, with a weak D call TRBD1 (6 bases). The germline V gene encodes CDR1 KGHSH and CDR2 LQKENI. This CDR3 spans 16 amino acids. V was clipped by 0 bases and J by 2 bases, with 11 bases between them. As DNA, the CDR3 is TGTGCCAGCTCACCACCGATAAGACAGGGCAATCAGCCCCAGCATTTT. This encodes CASSPPIRQGNQPQHF.

The chain couples TRBV6-6 to TRBJ1-5, with D perhaps matching TRBD1 (6 bases). This CDR3 region has 15 residues. Germline CDR1 is MNHNY and CDR2 is SVGAGI (reference sequence). Trimming left V 2 bases short and J 3 bases short, with 11 bases between. Here the CDR3 reads CASSYDRRDNQPQHF. The CDR3 nucleotides read TGTGCCAGCAGTTACGACAGGAGGGACAATCAGCCCCAGCATTTT.

This clone was counted once. The chain links TRBV7-6 to TRBJ1-4; D gene unclear. V was shortened by 1 base and J by 1 base, with 10 bases between the two germline ends. Germline CDR1 SGHVS, CDR2 FNYEAQ. The CDR3 contains 16 residues. The DNA of the CDR3 is TGTGCCAGCAGCTTAGGGAACAGTCTAACTAATGAAAAACTGTTTTTT. Translated, it gives CASSLGNSLTNEKLFF.

The chain uses TRBV28 and TRBJ1-1; weak D call: TRBD1 (5 bases). Germline values: CDR1 MDHEN, CDR2 SYDVKM. The CDR3 covers 14 residues. The ends were cut back, 7 bases at V and 0 bases at J, with 12 bases in the middle. The CDR3 DNA reads TGTGCCAGCACCCCGGGACGGGTGAACACTGAAGCTTTCTTT. Translating gives CASTPGRVNTEAFF.

V is TRBV19 and J is TRBJ2-1, with D uncertain. Trimming left V 1 base short and J 4 bases short, with 14 bases between. Per the germline V gene, CDR1 is LNHDA and CDR2 is SQIVND (reference sequence). The CDR3 is 16 residues long. The CDR3 here is CASSIGYATAYNEQFF. DNA of the CDR3: TGTGCCAGTAGTATAGGGTACGCAACCGCTTACAATGAGCAGTTCTTC.

V usage is TRBV18 and J usage is TRBJ1-4; D remains unclear. This CDR3 has 14 residues. Germline V gene sequence: CDR1 KGHSH, CDR2 LQKENI. Trimming shortened V by 0 bases and J by 3 bases, and 5 bases separated the two germline ends. The CDR3 bases are TGTGCCAGCTCACCACCGGGCCCTAATGAAAAACTGTTTTTT. It yields the protein CASSPPGPNEKLFF.

The count of this clone is one. The V gene is TRBV11-3, the J gene TRBJ2-7, with TRBD1 identical over 9 bases. There are 15 residues in the CDR3. V gave up 0 bases and J gave up 4 bases; unmatched junction bases: 4. The germline CDR1 and CDR2 sequences are SGHNT and YENEEA. The CDR3 spells CASSLDGTGSYEQYF. In nucleotides, the CDR3 is TGTGCCAGCAGCTTAGACGGGACAGGGTCGTACGAGCAGTACTTC.

This clone was seen a handful of times. The V gene is TRBV7-9, the J gene TRBJ2-5; TRBD1 might be the D (6 bases). V gave up 0 bases and J gave up 9 bases, with 17 bases separating them. Germline V gene data show CDR1 as SEHNR and CDR2 as FQNEAQ (reference sequence). This CDR3 has 15 amino acids. The CDR3 protein is CASSLATTGPKAQYF. CDR3 DNA sequence: TGTGCCAGCAGCTTAGCGACGACAGGACCTAAGGCCCAGTACTTC.

This rearrangement joins TRBV30 to TRBJ2-7, with D unclear. CDR3 length: 12 amino acids. V lost 0 bases, J lost 2 bases, and 5 bases lay in between. Germline V gives CDR1 GTSNPN, CDR2 SVGIG (reference sequence). Written as DNA, the CDR3 is TGTGCCTGGAGTGTGCTCACCTACGAGCAGTACTTC. Protein: CAWSVLTYEQYF. Complete variable domain (other parts from reference TRBV30 and TRBJ2-7): SQTIHQWPATLVQPVGSPLSLECTVEGTSNPNLYWYRQAAGRGLQLLFYSVGIGQISSEVPQNLSASRPQDRQFILSSKKLLLSDSGFYLCAWSVLTYEQYFGPGTRLTVT.

This chain links TRBV5-1 with TRBJ2-1; 11 bases are a match to TRBD1. Germline assignment: CDR1 SGHRS and CDR2 YFSETQ. This CDR3 has 15 residues. V lost 3 bases and J lost 10; bases outside the gene matches: 9. This chain's CDR3 is CASSSGQGGPREQFF. The CDR3 DNA sequence: TGCGCCAGCAGCTCGGGACAGGGGGGCCCGCGGGAGCAGTTCTTC.

This clone was counted between two and nine times. The chain joins TRBV5-4 to TRBJ2-1, with 15 positions matching TRBD2. CDR1 is SGHNT and CDR2 is YYREEE in the germline V gene (reference sequence). The CDR3 consists of 16 residues. The V and J ends lost 1 base and 9 bases, in that order; junction bases with no gene match: 5. The CDR3 DNA is TGTGCCAGCAGCTTGAGGACTAGCGGGAGGGCCCTTGAGCAGTTCTTC. Its protein is CASSLRTSGRALEQFF.

This clone was detected only once. The rearrangement uses TRBV28 and TRBJ1-4, with a possible D match to TRBD1 (5 bases). This CDR3 is built from 16 residues. V was trimmed by 10 bases and J by 3 bases, leaving 21 bases between them. From germline, CDR1 is MDHEN and CDR2 SYDVKM. Here the CDR3 DNA reads TGTGCCATTCAGCCCAACCCTGGGACTTCTAATGAAAAACTGTTTTTT. Translation: CAIQPNPGTSNEKLFF.

This clone occurred a few times. The V call is TRBV18, the J call TRBJ1-5; D is uncertain. CDR1 KGHSH and CDR2 LQKENI come from the germline V gene. The V and J ends lost 6 bases and 8 bases respectively, with 20 bases between them. The CDR3 runs 15 residues. The CDR3: CASSPPGGLIKPQHF. For the CDR3, the DNA is TGTGCCAGCTCTCCCCCCGGCGGATTAATCAAGCCCCAGCATTTT.